Following are 20 T cell receptor beta chains from one sample sequenced in a study of T cells after yellow fever vaccination. TCRdb re-called the 5' RACE reads through MiXCR, storing one row per CDR3 protein. The sample lists around 50,000 distinct CDR3 sequences, less than 9% occurring once. Sequencing used CD8+ T cells sorted from PBMCs, obtained less than 16 days after the first yellow fever vaccination. The origin of the receptors is a man aged 18 to 29 who received the YFV17D yellow fever vaccine.

This clonotype was detected ten times or more. The DNA of the CDR3 is TGTGCCAGTAGTCCATCCGGGACACGGCAGTACTTC. Translating it yields CASSPSGTRQYF. The chain is built from TRBV19 and TRBJ2-7, with D tentatively TRBD1 (6 bases). The germline V and J ends were trimmed by 5 bases and 9 bases, with 14 bases remaining between them. The CDR3 extends over 12 amino acids. Per the germline V gene, CDR1 is LNHDA and CDR2 is SQIVND (reference sequence).

At least ten counts were recorded for this clonotype. The DNA of the CDR3 is TGTGCCAGCAGTTTAGCGCTTAATTACAATGAGCAGTTCTTC. Its protein product is CASSLALNYNEQFF. The chain employs TRBV12-3 or TRBV12-4 and TRBJ2-1, with unresolved D. Trimming shortened V by 0 bases and J by 4 bases, and 7 bases separated the two germline ends. This CDR3 contains 14 residues.

This clonotype is judged medium-sized. The CDR3, as DNA: TGCGCCAGCACCGCTCTTTTTGGGGGGCAACGGACAGATACGCAGTATTTT. Protein sequence: CASTALFGGQRTDTQYF. This chain links TRBV10-2 with TRBJ2-3; D may match TRBD1 or TRBD2 (6 bases each). CDR1 and CDR2 (germline): WSHSY, SAAADI. V was trimmed by 7 bases and J by 3 bases, leaving 23 bases between them. CDR3 length: 17 amino acids.

This clonotype was observed at least ten times. The rearrangement links TRBV7-3 to TRBJ2-3; 10 positions agree with TRBD1. The CDR3 has 15 amino acids. After removal of 4 bases from V and 3 bases from J, the junction contained 4 bases not matched to a gene. Germline lookup yields CDR1 SGHTA and CDR2 FQGTGA. The CDR3 loop reads CASSSTDRGTDTQYF. The CDR3 coding sequence is TGTGCCAGCAGCTCGACGGACAGGGGGACAGATACGCAGTATTTT.

This clonotype appeared many times. As DNA, the CDR3 is TGCAGCGTTGGCCGGACAGGGGCCGAGCAGTACTTC. Its translation is CSVGRTGAEQYF. The rearrangement uses TRBV29-1 and TRBJ2-7; 9 nucleotides agree with TRBD1. V trimming: 4 bases; J trimming: 6 bases; junction bases outside the gene matches: 4. This CDR3 region has 12 residues. In germline, CDR1 is SQVTM, CDR2 ANQGSEA.

This clonotype appeared many times. The chain employs TRBV6-1 and TRBJ1-1, with D maybe TRBD1 (5 bases). CDR1 is MNHNS, CDR2 SASEGT, per germline. V was shortened by 6 bases and J by 3 bases, with 23 bases between the two germline ends. The CDR3 length is 17 residues. As DNA, the CDR3 is TGTGCCAGCAGGGAAACAGGAACGGGAGTGGTGTACACTGAAGCTTTCTTT. Amino acid sequence: CASRETGTGVVYTEAFF.

This clonotype was detected ten times or more. The chain couples TRBV5-1 to TRBJ1-1, with 7 nucleotides matching TRBD1. The ends lost 4 bases at V and 1 base at J; junction bases unmatched: 4. The CDR3 is 14 residues long. Germline CDR1 and CDR2: SGHRS and YFSETQ. As DNA, the CDR3 is TGCGCCAGCAGCCTAAGGGACAGGAACACTGAAGCTTTCTTT. Its translation: CASSLRDRNTEAFF.

This clonotype was counted ten times or more. The CDR3 DNA reads as TGCAGTGCCCCGACTAGCGGGGGGGACAATGAGCAGTTCTTC. Translated, it gives CSAPTSGGDNEQFF. The chain employs TRBV20-1 and TRBJ2-1, with 14 positions matching TRBD2. From germline, CDR1 is DFQATT and CDR2 SNEGSKA (reference sequence). CDR3 size: 14 residues. V dropped 6 bases and J dropped 5; count of bases not matched to a gene: 3.

This clonotype was counted many times. The rearrangement joins TRBV29-1 to TRBJ2-1; no clear D gene. Germline CDR1 reads SQVTM; CDR2 reads ANQGSEA. V lost 3 bases and J lost 7, with 4 bases in between. This CDR3 comprises 10 residues. The CDR3 reads CSVDKNEQFF. CDR3 coding DNA: TGCAGCGTTGACAAGAATGAGCAGTTCTTC.

This clonotype occurred a few times. The genes are TRBV6-1 and TRBJ1-2, with a weak D call TRBD1 (5 bases). V lost 8 bases to trimming and J lost 8 bases, with 12 bases between them. This CDR3 is built from 11 residues. Germline V gene data show CDR1 as MNHNS and CDR2 as SASEGT. Written as DNA, the CDR3 is TGTGCCAGCCCCGCTAGGGGCGGCTACACCTTC. This sequence encodes CASPARGGYTF.

This clonotype was counted at least ten times. J is TRBJ2-7 and V is TRBV5-1; weak D call: TRBD1 (7 bases). Germline-derived CDR1 and CDR2 are SGHRS and YFSETQ. There are 15 residues in the CDR3. The V end was cut by 3 bases, the J end by 5 bases, with 18 bases between. The CDR3 here is CASSSHTGEENEQYF. The CDR3 nucleotides are TGCGCCAGCAGCTCTCACACAGGGGAGGAGAACGAGCAGTACTTC.

The chain combines TRBV7-6 with TRBJ1-4; 9 bases are a match to TRBD1. Germline CDR1 reads SGHVS; CDR2 reads FNYEAQ. This CDR3 is built from 14 residues. The V gene end was trimmed by 4 bases and the J gene end by 6 bases; junction bases not matched to a gene: 3. This CDR3 reads CASSSRDRDEKLFF. DNA of the CDR3: TGTGCCAGCAGCTCCCGGGACAGGGATGAAAAACTGTTTTTT. The variable domain in full, with the rest retrieved from reference TRBV7-6 and TRBJ1-4, is GAGVSQSPRYKVTKRGQDVALRCDPISGHVSLYWYRQALGQGPEFLTYFNYEAQQDKSGLPNDRFSAERPEGSISTLTIQRTEQRDSAMYRCASSSRDRDEKLFFGSGTQLSVL.

This clonotype has ten or more counts. The genes are TRBV15 and TRBJ1-4; D perhaps matches TRBD1 (5 bases). The germline CDR1 and CDR2 sequences are LNHNV and YYDKDF (reference sequence). This CDR3 has 17 amino acids. With 0 bases removed from V and 0 bases from J, the gap between germline ends came to 11 bases. The CDR3 spells CATSRDRRGATNEKLFF. Here the CDR3 DNA reads TGTGCCACCAGCAGAGATCGACGGGGCGCAACTAATGAAAAACTGTTTTTT.

This clonotype was detected ten times or more. The chain couples TRBV4-1 to TRBJ2-1; TRBD2 aligns across 10 bases. Trimming took 4 bases from V and 3 from J; bases not matched to a gene: 3. Germline V gene lookup returns CDR1 MGHRA and CDR2 YSYEKL. CDR3 length: 15 amino acids. In DNA, the CDR3 is TGCGCCAGCAGCCCCGGGACTAGCGTCTACAATGAGCAGTTCTTC. Translation: CASSPGTSVYNEQFF.

Ten or more counts support this clonotype. This rearrangement joins TRBV7-2 to TRBJ2-3; D is undetermined. CDR1 is SGHTA and CDR2 is FQGNSA in the germline V gene. The CDR3 is 13 residues long. CDR3 DNA: TGTGCTAGTGACACCACTAGCACAGATACGCAGTATTTT. Its protein is CASDTTSTDTQYF. The full variable domain, in which reference TRBV7-2 and TRBJ2-3 provide the parts outside the CDR3, is GAGVSQSPSNKVTEKGKDVELRCDPISGHTALYWYRQSLGQGLEFLIYFQGNSAPDKSGLPSDRFSAERTGGSVSTLTIQRTQQEDSAVYLCASDTTSTDTQYFGPGTRLTVL.

Comments on this clonotype: A much larger clonotype is one base distant, so this may be a read error. The chain carries TRBV7-2 and TRBJ1-1, with a tentative D call TRBD1 (5 bases). This CDR3 has 14 amino acids. Between the trimmed V and J ends, which lost 3 bases and 4 bases, there was a span of 12 bases. CDR1 and CDR2 from the germline V gene are SGHTA and FQGNSA. Written as DNA, the CDR3 is TGTGCCAGCAGCTTTGGAGGGGAGGTCACTGAAGCTTTCTTT. The encoded protein is CASSFGGEVTEAFF.

The sample holds many counts of this clonotype. CDR3 protein: CASSLQGPYNEQFF. CDR3 in DNA: TGTGCCAGCAGTCTACAGGGGCCATACAATGAGCAGTTCTTC. This chain uses TRBV25-1 with TRBJ2-1; 7 nucleotides line up with TRBD1. With V trimmed by 5 bases and J by 4 bases, 5 bases remained unmatched. This CDR3 contains 14 residues. CDR1 and CDR2 (germline): MGHDK, SYGVNS.

On this clonotype itself: This could be a read error, since a much larger clone is one nucleotide away. The gene calls are TRBV30 and TRBJ1-2; unclear D gene. Trimming shortened V by 3 bases and J by 6 bases, and 17 bases separated the two germline ends. Germline CDR1 GTSNPN, CDR2 SVGIG (reference sequence). The CDR3 has 14 residues. The CDR3 protein is CAWSTGVIVHGYTF. The CDR3 DNA reads as TGTGCCTGGAGCACCGGAGTGATTGTACATGGCTACACCTTC.

This clonotype was counted ten times or more. The gene calls are TRBV10-3 and TRBJ2-7; no clear D. The length of the CDR3 is 16 residues. V gave up 0 bases and J gave up 0 bases, with 12 bases separating them. The germline gives CDR1 ENHRY, CDR2 SYGVKD. CDR3 protein: CAISESWAGLSYEQYF. CDR3 coding DNA: TGTGCCATCAGTGAGTCTTGGGCAGGCCTCTCCTACGAGCAGTACTTC.

This clonotype showed up many times. The chain links TRBV15 to TRBJ2-3; 7 positions agree with TRBD2. V lost 0 bases and J lost 1; bases outside the gene matches: 13. This CDR3 contains 19 residues. The V gene's germline CDR1 is LNHNV and CDR2 YYDKDF (reference sequence). CDR3 DNA: TGTGCCACCAGCAGAGAGTTCGGGTTACAAGCGGGACGCACAGATACGCAGTATTTT. Translated, it gives CATSREFGLQAGRTDTQYF.